This TCR beta chain was found in a study of cytomegalovirus exposure and HLA in healthy donors. With 60 Vbeta and 13 Jbeta primers, the PCR was carried out. Libraries were prepared by immunoSEQ multiplex PCR; TCRdb keeps only in-frame clonotypes and omits some of them. Its clone listing holds around 44,000 clones. V was clipped by 0 bases and J by 2 bases, with 16 bases between them. The CDR3 totals 17 residues. Germline CDR1 is ENHRY and CDR2 is SYGVKD. The sequenced material came from PBMCs. The sequence derives from a male donor in good health and CMV-seropositive. The chain combines TRBV10-3 with TRBJ1-2; TRBD1 might be the D (5 bases). CDR3 bases: TGTGCCATCAGTGAGTCGGCACAGGCCCTAGGGAACTATGGCTACACCTTC. Protein: CAISESAQALGNYGYTF.